Listed below are T cell receptor beta chains from one sample, sequenced in a study of shared clonotypes between healthy human individuals. Only in-frame clones appear in the TCRdb table, and some are missing; sequencing was by immunoSEQ multiplex PCR. The table lists about 480,000 clones, 75% to 80% of them singletons. Sequencing was carried out using PBMCs. The receptors shown here come from a woman in her 40s in good health. Some clones in this sample may be carry-over from other donors' samples. The CDR3 runs from the conserved cysteine through the conserved F or W. D genes are given only for firm matches. Expanded clones are given a class, and other clones once, few, many or no size at all.

V	size	D	J	CDR3	DNA
TRBV19	-	TRBD1	TRBJ1-5	CASSIRGTAYSNQPQHF	TGTGCCAGTAGTATCAGGGGGACAGCTTATAGCAATCAGCCCCAGCATTTT
TRBV30	-	-	TRBJ1-2	CAWTLEGGYTF	TGTGCCTGGACACTCGAGGGGGGCTACACCTTC
TRBV29-1	once	-	TRBJ2-5	CSVRLQGLETQYF	TGCAGCGTACGACTTCAGGGATTAGAGACCCAGTACTTC
TRBV10-3	once	TRBD2	TRBJ2-1	CAISEPYTTSGGTRSYNEQFF	TGTGCCATCAGTGAGCCCTACACGACTAGCGGGGGGACCCGTTCCTACAATGAGCAGTTCTTC
TRBV7-2	-	TRBD1	TRBJ1-2	CASRGQGGYGYTF	TGTGCCAGCAGAGGACAGGGAGGATATGGCTACACCTTC
TRBV28	-	TRBD1	TRBJ1-1	CASSPRTGTGNTEAFF	TGTGCCAGCAGTCCCCGGACAGGGACTGGTAACACTGAAGCTTTCTTT
TRBV9	-	-	TRBJ1-1	CASSHWLNTEAFF	TGTGCCAGCAGCCATTGGCTCAACACTGAAGCTTTCTTT
TRBV4-2	-	-	TRBJ1-1	CASSHPSGGVTEAFF	TGTGCCAGCAGCCACCCATCAGGAGGTGTGACTGAAGCTTTCTTT
TRBV7-9	-	TRBD2	TRBJ2-7	CASSLEPAGVRYEQYF	TGTGCCAGCAGCTTAGAGCCAGCGGGGGTACGCTACGAGCAGTACTTC
TRBV5-1	-	TRBD2	TRBJ2-3	CASSSDDLAGGSYTDTQYF	TGCGCCAGCAGCTCGGATGATCTAGCGGGAGGGAGCTACACAGATACGCAGTATTTT
TRBV28	-	-	TRBJ1-4	CASSLLRQGGEKLFF	TGTGCCAGCAGTTTGCTCCGGCAGGGTGGGGAAAAACTGTTTTTT
TRBV4-1	-	-	TRBJ2-5	CASSFGARDTGETQYF	TGCGCCAGCAGCTTCGGGGCGCGGGATACGGGAGAGACCCAGTACTTC
TRBV6-6	-	-	TRBJ2-1	CASSPPLESYNEQFF	TGTGCCAGCAGTCCACCGCTAGAGTCCTACAATGAGCAGTTCTTC
TRBV6-6	-	TRBD1	TRBJ2-5	CASSSRGGQGQETQYF	TGTGCCAGCAGTTCGCGAGGGGGACAGGGGCAAGAGACCCAGTACTTC
TRBV18	-	-	TRBJ2-7	CASSPSESGREQYF	TGTGCCAGCTCACCATCTGAATCAGGGCGCGAGCAGTACTTC
TRBV11-2	-	-	TRBJ2-7	CASSLGVRGRTLYEQYF	TGTGCCAGCAGCTTAGGCGTTAGGGGCCGAACCCTCTACGAGCAGTACTTC
TRBV6-1	-	-	TRBJ2-1	CASILREGEQFF	TGTGCCAGCATTTTGCGGGAAGGTGAGCAGTTCTTC
TRBV6-6	-	-	TRBJ2-2	CASSYFDSRTGELFF	TGTGCCAGCAGTTACTTCGACAGTCGCACCGGGGAGCTGTTTTTT
TRBV7-9	-	TRBD1	TRBJ1-2	CASSLAGTGNLYGYTF	TGTGCCAGCAGCTTAGCCGGGACAGGGAACCTCTATGGCTACACCTTC
TRBV7-9	-	-	TRBJ2-3	CASSLVVGSTDTQYF	TGTGCCAGCAGCTTAGTTGTCGGCAGCACAGATACGCAGTATTTT
TRBV30	-	TRBD2	TRBJ2-5	CAWSLGLAGGYQETQYF	TGTGCCTGGAGTTTAGGACTAGCGGGAGGGTACCAAGAGACCCAGTACTTC
TRBV7-6	once	-	TRBJ1-5	CASSLSFSQPQHF	TGTGCCAGCAGCTTAAGCTTCTCTCAGCCCCAGCATTTT
TRBV7-8	-	TRBD1	TRBJ2-7	CASSEGAGGSYEQYF	TGTGCCAGCAGTGAAGGGGCAGGGGGCTCCTACGAGCAGTACTTC
TRBV19	once	TRBD1	TRBJ2-7	CASSTGQGLGYEQYF	TGTGCCAGTAGTACCGGACAGGGGCTTGGCTACGAGCAGTACTTC
TRBV28	-	TRBD1	TRBJ1-1	CASRWTGTEAFF	TGTGCCAGCAGGTGGACAGGCACTGAAGCTTTCTTT
TRBV2	-	TRBD2	TRBJ2-3	CASSGLREHTDTQYF	TGTGCCAGCAGTGGGTTGCGGGAGCACACAGATACGCAGTATTTT
TRBV6-6	-	-	TRBJ2-3	CASSSGGLGTDTQYF	TGTGCCAGCAGTTCCGGGGGTTTGGGCACAGATACGCAGTATTTT
TRBV11-2	-	-	TRBJ2-7	CASSLEGDEQYF	TGTGCCAGCAGCTTAGAAGGGGACGAGCAGTACTTC
TRBV18	-	TRBD1	TRBJ2-5	CASSHRSGTGDQETQYF	TGTGCCAGCTCACACCGCTCCGGGACAGGGGACCAAGAGACCCAGTACTTC
TRBV27	-	TRBD1	TRBJ2-7	CASSLSGQGSSYEQYF	TGTGCCAGCAGTTTAAGCGGACAGGGTAGCTCCTACGAGCAGTACTTC
TRBV5-1	-	-	TRBJ1-2	CASSLGTNYGYTF	TGCGCCAGCAGCTTGGGGACTAACTATGGCTACACCTTC
TRBV29-1	-	-	TRBJ2-3	CSVDRGAVTITDTQYF	TGCAGCGTTGACCGGGGGGCGGTTACCATCACAGATACGCAGTATTTT
TRBV19	-	TRBD2	TRBJ2-7	CASSSLAGVDEQYF	TGTGCCAGTAGTAGCCTAGCGGGAGTAGACGAGCAGTACTTC
TRBV11-2	-	-	TRBJ1-1	CASSLWTEAFF	TGTGCCAGCAGCTTGTGGACTGAAGCTTTCTTT
TRBV19	-	-	TRBJ1-1	CASSIGPRPGHKATEAFF	TGTGCCAGTAGTATAGGACCCCGCCCGGGACATAAGGCCACTGAAGCTTTCTTT
TRBV5-5	medium-sized	-	TRBJ1-2	CASSLRLGGANYGYTF	TGTGCCAGCAGCTTGCGGTTGGGGGGAGCTAACTATGGCTACACCTTC
TRBV7-9	-	-	TRBJ2-7	CASSLVDEQYF	TGTGCCAGCAGCTTAGTTGACGAGCAGTACTTC
TRBV27	-	-	TRBJ2-4	CASSLFGTVAKNIQYF	TGTGCCAGCAGTTTATTCGGGACGGTAGCCAAAAACATTCAGTACTTC
TRBV4-1	once	TRBD2	TRBJ2-7	CASSQGGIYSEQYF	TGCGCCAGCAGCCAGGGGGGGATATATAGCGAGCAGTACTTC
TRBV7-2	-	TRBD1	TRBJ1-1	CASSLVLGQGTEAFF	TGTGCCAGCAGCTTAGTATTGGGACAGGGAACTGAAGCTTTCTTT
TRBV10-3	-	-	TRBJ2-7	CAISGTGTTDEQYF	TGTGCCATCAGTGGAACCGGGACCACGGACGAGCAGTACTTC
TRBV20-1	-	-	TRBJ1-4	CTLDRNEKLFF	TGCACCCTGGACAGAAATGAAAAACTGTTTTTT
TRBV7-8	few	-	TRBJ2-7	CASSLESGEAYEQYF	TGTGCCAGCAGCTTAGAATCAGGAGAGGCCTACGAGCAGTACTTC
TRBV19	-	TRBD1	TRBJ1-5	CASSFGTDSNQPQHF	TGTGCCAGTAGTTTCGGGACAGATAGCAATCAGCCCCAGCATTTT
TRBV2	-	-	TRBJ2-3	CASSDYRSTDTQYF	TGTGCCAGCAGTGACTACCGATCTACAGATACGCAGTATTTT
TRBV18	-	-	TRBJ1-3	CASSPIGNTIYF	TGTGCCAGCTCACCAATAGGAAACACCATATATTTT
TRBV9	once	-	TRBJ2-6	CASSVATAGANVLTF	TGTGCCAGCAGCGTAGCTACTGCTGGGGCCAACGTCCTGACTTTC